This T cell receptor (beta chain) stems from a study of CD8+ T cells in alopecia areata. In the study overall: Oral tofacitinib, 5 to 10 mg twice daily, was given in an open-label trial.

The study, taken as a whole, reports: Mice showed TCR sharing more clearly than patients did, possibly owing to HLA. Resident alphabeta T-cell populations of normal skin are likewise subject to sequencing in scalp samples.

The CDR3 contains 13 residues. The germline V gene encodes CDR1 GTSNPN and CDR2 SVGIG (reference sequence). V was cut by 7 bases and J by 1 base, with 11 bases left in between. The sequencing template was cDNA reverse transcribed from extracted RNA. Profiled with immunoSEQ multiplex PCR; TCRdb holds only in-frame clones, not every one. The data contain about 150,000 clones, around 47% of them singletons. This clone was counted between two and nine times. The antigen remains unidentified. Material for sequencing was CD4+ T cells sorted from blood. V is TRBV30 and J is TRBJ1-5; D unresolved. The TCR originated in a human donor with alopecia areata. The CDR3 loop is CAYNHPSNQPQHF. In nucleotides, the CDR3 is TGTGCCTACAATCACCCAAGCAATCAGCCCCAGCATTTT.